The clone carrying this T cell receptor beta chain was seen only a few times. Its specificity is unknown. The CDR3 runs to 13 residues. CDR1 and CDR2 (germline): SGHTA, FQGNSA. V was cut by 5 bases and J by 1 base, with 8 bases left in between. The sample comes from a study of T cells in Graves' hyperthyroidism and ophthalmopathy. General study results and limits: Ophthalmopathy got predicted by the model a median approximately six months before its onset. Most expanded thyroid clonotypes above 0.001 recurred in blood.

Uncontrolled infection, other autoimmune disease, pregnancy or lactation led to exclusion. Diagnoses used clinical symptoms, serum thyroxine and TRAb, thyroid ultrasound and orbital computed tomography. RNA transcripts provided the source from which TCR beta CDR3 regions were amplified. TCR CDR3 regions were first amplified by RT-PCR with HTBI primers. TCRdb redid the calling of the multiplex PCR reads with MiXCR, one entry per CDR3 protein. The sample lists approximately 640,000 distinct CDR3 sequences; nearly 45% were seen once. Specimen: peripheral blood or thyroid tissue (not recorded which). This TCR derives from an adult man with Graves' disease, either hyperthyroidism or ophthalmopathy (not recorded which). J is TRBJ1-1 and V is TRBV7-2; D gene unclear. CDR3 loop: CASSPQSNTEAFF. The DNA for the CDR3 is TGTGCCAGCAGCCCCCAGTCGAACACTGAAGCTTTCTTT.